These 11 T cell receptor beta chains were sequenced from one sample in a study of human T cells and chemical hapten exposure. Time point specified: patch test 1, 2 weeks after DPC sensitization. Regarding treatment: therapeutic diphenylcyclopropenone sensitization with weekly scalp DPC. From the RACE reads, TCRdb called clonotypes with MiXCR, one entry per CDR3 protein. The table has about 380,000 distinct CDR3 sequences, 4% to 5.5% seen once. This material consisted of whole blood, taken in connection with sensitization to the hapten diphenylcyclopropenone (DPC). These receptors were taken from a woman aged 45 to 65 with alopecia areata. Some clones in this sample may be carry-over from other donors' samples.

This clonotype appeared many times. This chain connects TRBV2 to TRBJ2-5, with no clear D. V lost 4 bases to trimming and J lost 3 bases, with 9 bases between them. The CDR3 totals 13 residues. The germline CDR1 and CDR2 sequences are SNHLY and FYNNEI. This CDR3 is CASSVWSKETQYF. The CDR3 DNA reads TGTGCCAGCAGTGTATGGAGTAAAGAGACCCAGTACTTC.

This clonotype was picked up many times. The J gene is TRBJ2-1, the V gene TRBV5-8; unclear D gene. CDR3 length: 16 amino acids. V was trimmed by 4 bases and J by 7 bases, leaving 21 bases between them. Germline V gene lookup returns CDR1 SGHTS and CDR2 YDEGEE. The DNA of the CDR3 is TGTGCCAGCAGCCCCCTGACAAAACTGCGAATGAATGAGCAGTTCTTC. Protein product: CASSPLTKLRMNEQFF.

In its sample, this clonotype was seen many times. This rearrangement joins TRBV14 to TRBJ1-1; perhaps TRBD1 as D (5 bases). V was trimmed by 1 base and J by 7 bases, leaving 7 bases between them. This CDR3 contains 12 residues. Germline CDR1 and CDR2: SGHDN and FVKESK. Here the CDR3 reads CASSQGDVEAFF. The DNA of the CDR3 is TGTGCCAGCAGCCAAGGGGACGTTGAAGCTTTCTTT.

This clonotype has ten or more counts. The chain joins TRBV5-5 to TRBJ1-1; 7 positions match TRBD1. Unmatched junction bases numbered 8, after V lost 4 bases and J lost 2 bases. There are 15 residues in the CDR3. Germline lookup yields CDR1 SGHKS and CDR2 YYEKEE (reference sequence). The CDR3 region is CASSPGTARNTEAFF. CDR3 nucleotides: TGTGCCAGCAGCCCCGGGACAGCAAGAAACACTGAAGCTTTCTTT.

In its sample, this clonotype was seen many times. The J gene is TRBJ1-1, the V gene TRBV2, with D maybe TRBD1 (5 bases). This CDR3 spans 15 amino acids. The V end was cut by 3 bases, the J end by 6 bases, with 17 bases between. Per germline, CDR1 SNHLY and CDR2 FYNNEI. CDR3 nucleotide sequence: TGTGCCAGCAGTGAGGGGGGTGTGGCTCGCTCTGAAGCTTTCTTT. Amino acid sequence: CASSEGGVARSEAFF.

This clonotype was detected only a few times. The chain carries TRBV5-1 and TRBJ2-1, with D perhaps assigned TRBD1 or TRBD2 (7 bases each). Germline V gene lookup returns CDR1 SGHRS and CDR2 YFSETQ. The CDR3 loop spans 16 amino acids. Trimming pared 4 bases from V and 7 bases from J, leaving 21 bases between. CDR3 sequence: CASSPPRGRERNEQFF. CDR3 in DNA: TGCGCCAGCAGCCCCCCTAGGGGGCGGGAGAGAAATGAGCAGTTCTTC.

This clonotype came up many times. The chain couples TRBV20-1 to TRBJ1-5; no definite D call. This CDR3 has 14 residues. Trimming shortened V by 6 bases and J by 7 bases, and 19 bases separated the two germline ends. Germline V lookup: CDR1 DFQATT, CDR2 SNEGSKA (reference sequence). The CDR3 DNA reads TGCAGTGCGCTGCTGGGGTGGGAAGGGCAGCCCCAGCATTTT. Translating it yields CSALLGWEGQPQHF.

At least ten counts were recorded for this clonotype. The chain recombines TRBV29-1 with TRBJ2-7, with TRBD1 as a possible D gene (7 bases). Germline V gene sequence: CDR1 SQVTM, CDR2 ANQGSEA. V lost 5 bases to trimming and J lost 7 bases, with 21 bases between them. This CDR3 region has 14 residues. The CDR3 loop is CSVQGGDGTREQYF. The CDR3 nucleotides are TGCAGCGTTCAGGGGGGAGACGGGACGAGGGAGCAGTACTTC.

At least ten counts were recorded for this clonotype. J is TRBJ2-3 and V is TRBV29-1, with TRBD1 matching over 9 bases. The CDR3 contains 14 residues. From germline, CDR1 is SQVTM and CDR2 ANQGSEA. V lost 1 base, J lost 1 base, and 0 bases stayed unmatched. CDR3 nucleotide sequence: TGCAGCGTTGAAGGGACAGGGGGCACAGATACGCAGTATTTT. Its translation: CSVEGTGGTDTQYF.

The V and J genes are TRBV20-1 and TRBJ2-1; 7 bases are shared with TRBD1. The CDR3 is made up of 13 amino acids. With V trimmed by 3 bases and J by 10 bases, 9 bases remained unmatched. Germline V gene data show CDR1 as DFQATT and CDR2 as SNEGSKA (reference sequence). Here the CDR3 reads CSASRTGEVEQFF. The CDR3 DNA sequence: TGCAGTGCTAGCCGGACAGGAGAGGTCGAGCAGTTCTTC.

This clonotype was counted a few times. The rearrangement joins TRBV4-3 to TRBJ1-2; TRBD1 aligns across 7 bases. CDR3 length: 15 amino acids. Germline V gives CDR1 LGHNA, CDR2 YSLEER. The ends lost 1 base at V and 4 bases at J; junction bases unmatched: 6. In DNA, the CDR3 is TGCGCCAGCAGCCAAGCCCTGGGACAGCGCTATGGCTACACCTTC. Amino acids: CASSQALGQRYGYTF.